The rows below give T cell receptor beta chains drawn from one sample of a study of brain metastases from non-small cell lung cancer. This table comes from immunoSEQ multiplex PCR, and its TCRdb copy is limited to in-frame clones, with some not included. The sample consists of about 140 clones, roughly 94% of them appearing once. The specimen was tissue from a brain metastasis. The receptor set was obtained from a donor aged 40 or older with non-small cell lung cancer. Each CDR3 is given with its conserved first and last residue. The D gene is left open where the match is weak. Expanded clones are given a class, and other clones once, few, many or no size at all.

>TRBV9|TRBJ1-6|NA|NA
CASSAEQGPSNSPLHF
TGTGCCAGCAGCGCAGAACAGGGACCGTCAAATTCACCCCTCCACTTT
>TRBV28|TRBJ1-1|NA|NA
CVSSLDRWGQNTEAFF
TGTGTCAGCAGTTTAGACAGGTGGGGCCAGAACACTGAAGCTTTCTTT
>TRBV2|TRBJ1-4|NA|NA
CASSEGAGPNEKLFF
TGTGCCAGCAGTGAAGGGGCAGGGCCTAATGAAAAACTGTTTTTT
>TRBV5-4|TRBJ2-7|NA|TRBD1
CASSLAFRQGSREQYF
TGTGCCAGCAGCTTGGCATTTAGACAGGGCAGCCGCGAGCAGTACTTC
>TRBV5-6|TRBJ2-7|NA|NA
CASSWGTVNEQYF
TGTGCCAGCAGCTGGGGGACGGTCAACGAGCAGTACTTC
>TRBV7-9|TRBJ2-3|NA|NA
CASSLVGDTQYF
TGTGCCAGCAGCTTAGTGGGGGATACGCAGTATTTT
>TRBV24-1|TRBJ2-3|once|TRBD2
CATQAGTSGSDTQYF
TGTGCCACACAAGCCGGGACTAGCGGGTCAGATACGCAGTATTTT
>TRBV19|TRBJ2-1|NA|NA
CASTLGRYNEQFF
TGTGCCAGTACCCTGGGGAGGTACAATGAGCAGTTCTTC
>TRBV30|TRBJ1-2|NA|NA
CAWKFGGNYGYTF
TGTGCTTGGAAATTCGGGGGGAACTATGGCTACACCTTC
>TRBV19|TRBJ2-5|NA|TRBD1
CATGPRLRQETQYF
TGTGCGACAGGGCCAAGGCTGCGCCAAGAGACCCAGTACTTC
>TRBV5-1|TRBJ1-4|once|NA
CASSSTGSDEKLFF
TGCGCCAGCAGCTCAACAGGGTCCGATGAAAAACTGTTTTTT
>TRBV2|TRBJ2-6|NA|TRBD1
CASRKDRGVAGANVLTF
TGTGCCAGCAGGAAAGACAGGGGGGTCGCTGGGGCCAACGTCCTGACTTTC
>TRBV14|TRBJ2-7|NA|TRBD1
CASSQVGTVAQQYF
TGTGCCAGCAGCCAAGTAGGGACAGTGGCGCAGCAGTACTTC
>TRBV11-1|TRBJ2-5|NA|TRBD1
CASSRDRGQETQYF
TGTGCCAGCAGCCGGGACAGGGGCCAAGAGACCCAGTACTTC
>TRBV12-3/TRBV12-4|TRBJ2-3|NA|NA
CASSSDSDTQYF
TGTGCCAGCAGCTCCGACTCAGATACGCAGTATTTT
>TRBV28|TRBJ2-1|few|TRBD2
CASSLVGRGNEQFF
TGTGCCAGCAGTTTGGTCGGGAGGGGCAATGAGCAGTTCTTC
>TRBV5-6|TRBJ2-7|NA|TRBD2
CASSLREGRLKAYEQYF
TGTGCCAGCAGCCTGAGGGAGGGGAGGTTAAAAGCCTACGAGCAGTACTTC
>TRBV9|TRBJ1-6|NA|TRBD1
CASSVLATGQGAPLHF
TGTGCCAGCAGCGTTTTGGCGACAGGCCAGGGGGCACCCCTCCACTTT
>TRBV27|TRBJ2-7|NA|TRBD1
CASSLREGAPYEQYF
TGTGCCAGCAGTTTACGAGAGGGGGCCCCCTACGAGCAGTACTTC
>TRBV27|TRBJ2-7|NA|TRBD1
CASSLQGANYEQYF
TGTGCCAGCAGTTTACAGGGGGCGAACTACGAGCAGTACTTC
>TRBV7-6|TRBJ2-1|NA|NA
CASSGGLRVYNEQFF
TGTGCCAGCAGCGGGGGCCTTAGGGTATACAATGAGCAGTTCTTC
>TRBV27|TRBJ2-1|NA|TRBD1
CASSSSAGGELF
TGTGCCAGCAGTTCCTCCGCAGGGGGTGAACTCTTC
>TRBV28|TRBJ2-5|NA|TRBD1
CASSKGTGLYETQYF
TGTGCCAGCAGCAAAGGGACAGGGCTTTATGAGACCCAGTACTTC
>TRBV29-1|TRBJ1-6|once|NA
CSVAEGSRNSPLHF
TGTAGCGTTGCGGAGGGGAGTAGGAATTCACCCCTCCACTTT
>TRBV28|TRBJ1-1|once|NA
CASSLQGLSTEAFF
TGTGCCAGCAGTTTACAGGGGCTGAGCACTGAAGCTTTCTTT
>TRBV5-6|TRBJ1-2|NA|NA
CASSLDLDSYGYTF
TGTGCCAGCAGCTTGGACCTCGACAGCTATGGCTACACCTTC
>TRBV14|TRBJ2-7|once|TRBD2
CANSQAAGGPGEQYF
TGTGCCAACAGCCAAGCAGCGGGAGGGCCGGGCGAGCAGTACTTC
>TRBV7-8|TRBJ2-7|NA|NA
CASSRSYEQYF
TGTGCCAGCAGCCGCTCCTACGAGCAGTACTTC
>TRBV27|TRBJ2-3|NA|NA
CASSTLTGMDTQYF
TGTGCCAGCAGTACCCTGACGGGGATGGATACGCAGTATTTT
>TRBV28|TRBJ2-3|NA|TRBD2
CASSPLTTSGRVGDTQYF
TGTGCCAGCAGTCCTTTAACCACTAGCGGGAGGGTGGGAGATACGCAGTATTTT
>TRBV6-1|TRBJ2-1|once|TRBD2
CASSELSPGTSGSVFYNEQFF
TGTGCCAGCAGTGAACTATCACCCGGGACTAGCGGGAGTGTATTCTACAATGAGCAGTTCTTC
>TRBV24-1|TRBJ1-2|NA|NA
CATSDPMTTDPYGYTF
TGTGCCACCAGTGATCCGATGACGACAGACCCTTATGGCTACACCTTC
>TRBV19|TRBJ1-1|NA|NA
CASSIDLGKGWDTEAFF
TGTGCCAGTAGTATAGATCTCGGGAAAGGATGGGACACTGAAGCTTTCTTT
>TRBV27|TRBJ2-7|NA|NA
CASSPVRGAQLYEQYF
TGTGCCAGCAGTCCCGTCCGGGGAGCGCAACTCTACGAGCAGTACTTC